This is a list of T cell receptor beta chains from one sample in a study of blood T cell repertoires in COVID-19. The method was immunoSEQ multiplex PCR; TCRdb's version includes in-frame clones alone and lacks a portion of them. Here the sample spans about 250,000 clones, around 88% being singletons. Sequencing was carried out using peripheral blood. These receptors all stem from a man aged 80 or over with acute or convalescent COVID-19. CDR3s include the opening cysteine and the closing phenylalanine or tryptophan. The D gene is left open where the match is weak. Expanded clones get a size class; other rows say once, few or many, or leave the size out.

V: TRBV7-2
J: TRBJ1-1
size: -
D: -
CDR3: CASSFTPNTEAFF
DNA: TGTGCCAGCAGCTTTACACCGAACACTGAAGCTTTCTTT

V: TRBV19
J: TRBJ1-2
size: -
D: -
CDR3: CASSSAANYGYTF
DNA: TGTGCCAGTAGCTCAGCGGCTAACTATGGCTACACCTTC

V: TRBV19
J: TRBJ2-1
size: -
D: -
CDR3: CASSIRVRDNEQFF
DNA: TGTGCCAGTAGTATCAGGGTAAGGGACAATGAGCAGTTCTTC

V: TRBV5-1
J: TRBJ1-6
size: -
D: -
CDR3: CASSQTIGSPLHF
DNA: TGCGCCAGCAGCCAAACGATCGGTTCACCCCTCCACTTT

V: TRBV9
J: TRBJ2-7
size: -
D: -
CDR3: CASSPRTFSYEQYF
DNA: TGTGCCAGCAGCCCCCGGACATTCTCCTACGAGCAGTACTTC

V: TRBV7-9
J: TRBJ2-7
size: -
D: -
CDR3: CASSLTGTTYEQYF
DNA: TGTGCCAGCAGCCTAACCGGGACAACCTACGAGCAGTACTTC

V: TRBV11-2
J: TRBJ2-3
size: -
D: -
CDR3: CASSSTDTQYF
DNA: TGTGCCAGCAGCTCGACAGATACGCAGTATTTT

V: TRBV11-3
J: TRBJ2-1
size: -
D: -
CDR3: CASSLDNSGVNEQFF
DNA: TGTGCCAGCAGCTTAGATAATTCAGGGGTTAATGAGCAGTTCTTC

V: TRBV3-1/TRBV3-2
J: TRBJ1-3
size: -
D: -
CDR3: CASSQVNGGGNTIYF
DNA: TGTGCCAGCAGCCAAGTTAACGGGGGTGGAAACACCATATATTTT

V: TRBV10-3
J: TRBJ1-3
size: few
D: -
CDR3: CAISVNSGNTIYF
DNA: TGTGCCATCAGTGTCAACTCTGGAAACACCATATATTTT

V: TRBV19
J: TRBJ2-1
size: -
D: TRBD2
CDR3: CASSKTSDEQFF
DNA: TGTGCCAGTAGTAAGACTAGCGATGAGCAGTTCTTC

V: TRBV19
J: TRBJ2-2
size: -
D: -
CDR3: CASTPTGNTGELFF
DNA: TGTGCCAGTACCCCGACAGGGAACACCGGGGAGCTGTTTTTT

V: TRBV7-6
J: TRBJ2-3
size: -
D: TRBD1
CDR3: CASTYDRDLSTDTQYF
DNA: TGTGCCAGCACCTATGACAGGGATTTAAGCACAGATACGCAGTATTTT

V: TRBV7-3
J: TRBJ2-1
size: -
D: TRBD1
CDR3: CASSLTGTGGFHEQFF
DNA: TGTGCCAGCAGCTTAACCGGGACAGGGGGCTTCCATGAGCAGTTCTTC

V: TRBV7-2
J: TRBJ2-1
size: -
D: TRBD1
CDR3: CASSLQPGQGLNEQFF
DNA: TGTGCCAGCAGCTTACAGCCGGGACAGGGACTCAATGAGCAGTTCTTC

V: TRBV5-8
J: TRBJ2-7
size: once
D: -
CDR3: CASSLSRGSYEQYF
DNA: TGTGCCAGCAGCTTGTCCCGGGGCTCCTACGAGCAGTACTTC

V: TRBV3-1/TRBV3-2
J: TRBJ2-5
size: -
D: -
CDR3: CASSRAGRSQETQYF
DNA: TGTGCCAGCAGCCGTGCTGGGCGAAGCCAAGAGACCCAGTACTTC

V: TRBV9
J: TRBJ2-7
size: -
D: TRBD2
CDR3: CASSVSGSGVYEQYF
DNA: TGTGCCAGCAGTGTTAGCGGGAGTGGTGTCTACGAGCAGTACTTC

V: TRBV4-1
J: TRBJ2-2
size: -
D: TRBD1
CDR3: CASSQQGVNTGELFF
DNA: TGCGCCAGCAGCCAACAGGGGGTGAACACCGGGGAGCTGTTTTTT

V: TRBV3-1/TRBV3-2
J: TRBJ1-1
size: -
D: TRBD1
CDR3: CASSQVPTTGGGTEAFF
DNA: TGTGCCAGCAGCCAAGTACCGACGACAGGGGGTGGCACTGAAGCTTTCTTT

V: TRBV7-9
J: TRBJ1-1
size: -
D: -
CDR3: CASSLQGAQRNTEAFF
DNA: TGTGCCAGCAGCCTACAGGGTGCTCAGAGGAACACTGAAGCTTTCTTT

V: TRBV6-5
J: TRBJ2-7
size: -
D: TRBD1
CDR3: CASSYDRANEQYF
DNA: TGTGCCAGCAGTTACGACAGGGCCAACGAGCAGTACTTC

V: TRBV19
J: TRBJ2-1
size: -
D: TRBD2
CDR3: CASSMYREGPANEQFF
DNA: TGTGCCAGTAGTATGTATCGGGAGGGCCCCGCAAATGAGCAGTTCTTC

V: TRBV7-9
J: TRBJ2-1
size: -
D: TRBD2
CDR3: CASSLTSGARVHEQFF
DNA: TGTGCCAGCAGCTTAACTAGCGGAGCCCGTGTCCATGAGCAGTTCTTC

V: TRBV5-1
J: TRBJ2-7
size: -
D: -
CDR3: CASSLAFGQGYEQYF
DNA: TGCGCCAGCAGCTTGGCGTTTGGGCAGGGCTACGAGCAGTACTTC

V: TRBV15
J: TRBJ1-5
size: few
D: TRBD1
CDR3: CATSRQGAFNQPQHF
DNA: TGTGCCACCAGCAGACAGGGGGCGTTCAATCAGCCCCAGCATTTT

V: TRBV28
J: TRBJ2-1
size: -
D: TRBD1
CDR3: CASSPPGQGNNEQFF
DNA: TGTGCCAGCAGTCCCCCGGGACAGGGAAACAATGAGCAGTTCTTC

V: TRBV28
J: TRBJ2-6
size: -
D: TRBD2
CDR3: CASSLPGLAGSGANVLTF
DNA: TGTGCCAGCAGTTTGCCGGGACTAGCGGGCTCTGGGGCCAACGTCCTGACTTTC

V: TRBV2
J: TRBJ1-6
size: -
D: TRBD1
CDR3: CASRLQGNSYNSPLHF
DNA: TGTGCCAGCAGGCTACAGGGGAACTCCTATAATTCACCCCTCCACTTT

V: TRBV2
J: TRBJ2-2
size: -
D: -
CDR3: CASTYPTAGGNTGELFF
DNA: TGTGCCAGCACATACCCCACTGCAGGTGGGAACACCGGGGAGCTGTTTTTT

V: TRBV18
J: TRBJ2-2
size: -
D: -
CDR3: CASSPRETNTGELFF
DNA: TGTGCCAGCTCCCCGAGGGAAACGAACACCGGGGAGCTGTTTTTT

V: TRBV5-5
J: TRBJ1-3
size: -
D: -
CDR3: CASSLLVSSGNTIYF
DNA: TGTGCCAGCAGCTTGCTGGTTAGCTCTGGAAACACCATATATTTT

V: TRBV5-1
J: TRBJ2-2
size: -
D: TRBD2
CDR3: CASRVAGADIGELFF
DNA: TGCGCCAGCAGAGTAGCGGGAGCGGATATCGGGGAGCTGTTTTTT

V: TRBV27
J: TRBJ2-1
size: -
D: TRBD2
CDR3: CASHSRRGGTPFF
DNA: TGTGCCAGCCATTCTAGGCGGGGGGGTACTCCGTTCTTC

V: TRBV28
J: TRBJ2-1
size: -
D: TRBD1
CDR3: CASSTRQGAHNEQFF
DNA: TGTGCCAGCAGTACCCGACAGGGGGCCCACAATGAGCAGTTCTTC

V: TRBV7-8
J: TRBJ2-1
size: -
D: TRBD2
CDR3: CASSFRLAGDDNEQFF
DNA: TGTGCCAGCAGCTTTAGACTAGCGGGAGATGACAATGAGCAGTTCTTC

V: TRBV19
J: TRBJ1-2
size: -
D: TRBD1
CDR3: CASSIDLRDRGSGYTF
DNA: TGTGCCAGTAGTATAGATCTTCGGGACAGGGGGAGTGGCTACACCTTC

V: TRBV6-6
J: TRBJ2-2
size: -
D: -
CDR3: CASSRTAAITNTGELFF
DNA: TGTGCCAGCAGTCGGACAGCAGCAATCACGAACACCGGGGAGCTGTTTTTT

V: TRBV7-8
J: TRBJ1-5
size: -
D: TRBD1
CDR3: CASSLKGQGGNQPQHF
DNA: TGTGCCAGCAGCTTAAAAGGACAGGGAGGCAATCAGCCCCAGCATTTT

V: TRBV27
J: TRBJ2-5
size: -
D: -
CDR3: CASSFIGQTQETQYF
DNA: TGTGCCAGCAGTTTTATTGGACAGACCCAAGAGACCCAGTACTTC

V: TRBV19
J: TRBJ1-5
size: -
D: -
CDR3: CASRTGLGNQPQHF
DNA: TGTGCCAGTCGAACAGGGCTTGGCAATCAGCCCCAGCATTTT

V: TRBV6-2/TRBV6-3
J: TRBJ1-5
size: -
D: TRBD1
CDR3: CASSQGATRSYSNQPQHF
DNA: TGTGCCAGCAGCCAGGGGGCTACCCGCTCTTATAGCAATCAGCCCCAGCATTTT

V: TRBV7-2
J: TRBJ2-3
size: -
D: TRBD2
CDR3: CASSLEGLAGASATDTQYF
DNA: TGTGCCAGCAGCTTAGAGGGACTAGCGGGGGCATCGGCCACAGATACGCAGTATTTT

V: TRBV28
J: TRBJ2-2
size: -
D: TRBD1
CDR3: CASRKQGVTGELFF
DNA: TGTGCCAGCAGAAAACAGGGGGTCACCGGGGAGCTGTTTTTT

V: TRBV3-1/TRBV3-2
J: TRBJ2-2
size: -
D: -
CDR3: CASSHTGESSGELFF
DNA: TGTGCCAGCAGCCATACGGGGGAATCGTCCGGGGAGCTGTTTTTT

V: TRBV19
J: TRBJ2-4
size: -
D: -
CDR3: CASSIGELGNIQYF
DNA: TGTGCCAGTAGTATTGGGGAGTTGGGGAACATTCAGTACTTC

V: TRBV19
J: TRBJ2-3
size: -
D: TRBD2
CDR3: CASRISGVSTDTQYF
DNA: TGTGCCAGTAGAATTAGCGGGGTGAGCACAGATACGCAGTATTTT

V: TRBV5-1
J: TRBJ1-1
size: -
D: TRBD1
CDR3: CASRPGGNTEAFF
DNA: TGCGCCAGCAGACCAGGGGGGAACACTGAAGCTTTCTTT

V: TRBV11-2
J: TRBJ2-5
size: -
D: TRBD2
CDR3: CASSRGGRETQYF
DNA: TGTGCCAGCAGCCGCGGGGGGCGGGAGACCCAGTACTTC

V: TRBV19
J: TRBJ1-3
size: -
D: -
CDR3: CASLGSGNTIYF
DNA: TGTGCCAGCCTAGGTTCTGGAAACACCATATATTTT

V: TRBV6-1
J: TRBJ2-3
size: -
D: -
CDR3: CASSEIRQVTDTQYF
DNA: TGTGCCAGCAGTGAAATTCGTCAGGTCACAGATACGCAGTATTTT